These 7 T cell receptor beta chains share one sample of origin, sequenced in a study of post-analysis software for immune sequencing data. Study-level results: Patients showed TRBV5-6, TRBV5-1 and TRBV20-1 among roughly 5 TRBV segments more frequent than in controls.

These receptors' antigens are unknown. Unique molecular identifiers tagged the TCR beta cDNA libraries. TCRdb re-called the PCR reads with MiXCR, one entry per CDR3 protein. The sample consists of 800,000 to 950,000 distinct CDR3 sequences, roughly 50% of them appearing once. The sample comprised blood. The receptors here all came from a girl between 10 and 17 years old with multiple sclerosis.

The chain recombines TRBV5-1 with TRBJ2-5; no reliable D call. In germline, CDR1 is SGHRS, CDR2 YFSETQ. The CDR3 has 11 residues. Trimming left V 4 bases short and J 5 bases short, with 6 bases between. CDR3 region: CASSDTETQYF. The CDR3 DNA sequence: TGCGCCAGCAGCGACACCGAGACCCAGTACTTC. The whole variable domain, remainder taken from reference TRBV5-1 and TRBJ2-5, is KAGVTQTPRYLIKTRGQQVTLSCSPISGHRSVSWYQQTPGQGLQFLFEYFSETQRNKGNFPGRFSGRQFSNSRSEMNVSTLELGDSALYLCASSDTETQYFGPGTRLLVL.

CDR3 residues: CSVEWGYGYTF. The DNA of the CDR3 is TGCAGCGTTGAATGGGGGTATGGCTACACCTTC. The J gene is TRBJ1-2, the V gene TRBV29-1; perhaps TRBD1 as D (5 bases). The ends were cut back, 2 bases at V and 5 bases at J, with 6 bases in the middle. Germline V gene data show CDR1 as SQVTM and CDR2 as ANQGSEA. The CDR3 has 11 amino acids.

This clonotype was seen a few times. The chain carries TRBV3-1 and TRBJ2-1; 16 bases are shared with TRBD2. V trimming: 4 bases; J trimming: 2 bases; junction bases outside the gene matches: 5. The germline gives CDR1 LGHDT, CDR2 YNNKEL (reference sequence). This CDR3 spans 18 amino acids. CDR3 residues: CASSPGTSGRGAYNEQFF. CDR3 nucleotide sequence: TGTGCCAGCAGCCCCGGGACTAGCGGGAGGGGCGCCTACAATGAGCAGTTCTTC.

The chain employs TRBV14 and TRBJ2-7; 8 bases map to TRBD2. The germline V gene encodes CDR1 SGHDN and CDR2 FVKESK. The CDR3 is 15 residues long. V was clipped by 2 bases and J by 3 bases; unmatched bases: 6. Written as DNA, the CDR3 is TGTGCCAGCAGCCAATTTACTAGCGGAGACTACGAGCAGTACTTC. It yields the protein CASSQFTSGDYEQYF.

V usage is TRBV20-1 and J usage is TRBJ1-1; no definite D call. The CDR3 spans 14 residues. Trimming removed 3 bases from V and 3 bases from J, with 14 bases in between. Germline CDR1 is DFQATT and CDR2 is SNEGSKA (reference sequence). CDR3 residues: CSASLRGRHTEAFF. CDR3 bases: TGCAGTGCTAGCCTCCGCGGGCGCCACACTGAAGCTTTCTTT.

The V gene is TRBV29-1, the J gene TRBJ2-3, with 8 bases identical to TRBD1. This CDR3 is built from 15 residues. The trim removed 7 bases at V and 2 bases at J, leaving 11 bases unmatched. Germline V lookup: CDR1 SQVTM, CDR2 ANQGSEA. The CDR3 nucleotides are TGCAGCGCCGCGGGTCGGGACAGGCACACAGATACGCAGTATTTT. Protein sequence: CSAAGRDRHTDTQYF.

The chain couples TRBV20-1 to TRBJ2-5, with D tentatively TRBD2 (6 bases). Germline CDR1 reads DFQATT; CDR2 reads SNEGSKA (reference sequence). The CDR3 contains 13 residues. The CDR3 DNA sequence: TGCAGCGAAGCCGGGAGCATCCAAGAGACCCAGTACTTC. It is translated as CSEAGSIQETQYF.